One sample yielded the 31 T cell receptor beta chains listed below, sequenced in a study of T cell repertoires in cytomegalovirus infection (dated by TCRdb to about 2019). The sequencer was an Illumina HiSeq 1500. In-frame beta chains were kept once TCRdb had trimmed the public reads at Q25 with fastp and called clones with MiXCR. Each record represents a unique CDR3 protein, reported with the most common genes and DNA among its rows. Here the sample has some 680,000 distinct CDR3 sequences; 35% occur a single time. The ten largest clones add up to roughly 2.8% of the sample. Sample: PBMCs. Every receptor here comes from a human donor in good health (CMV status not recorded). Some clones in this sample may be carry-over from other donors' samples.

As regards this clonotype: A junction boundary mismatches the germline segment, possibly from a read error. The rearrangement joins TRBV15 to TRBJ1-1, with D perhaps matching TRBD1 (6 bases). This CDR3 spans 14 amino acids. Germline V lookup: CDR1 LNHNV, CDR2 YYDKDF (reference sequence). CDR3 protein: CATSAGDLDTGAFF. As DNA, the CDR3 is TGTGCCACCTCTGCAGGGGATCTGGACACTGGAGCTTTCTTT.

This chain links TRBV19 with TRBJ2-2; 10 bases line up with TRBD2. The CDR3 has 16 residues. Germline CDR1 LNHDA, CDR2 SQIVND (reference sequence). J was trimmed by 3 bases and V by 5 bases; bases with no gene match: 6. CDR3 residues: CASSRTSGADTGELFF. The CDR3 nucleotides read TGTGCCAGTAGTCGAACTAGCGGGGCAGACACCGGGGAGCTGTTTTTT.

This rearrangement joins TRBV4-1 to TRBJ2-2, with 11 bases lining up with TRBD1. Germline trimming cut 6 bases from V and 4 bases from J; bases unmatched to any gene: 10. The length of the CDR3 is 17 residues. CDR1 MGHRA and CDR2 YSYEKL come from the germline V gene. The CDR3 nucleotides read TGCGCCAGCAGACGGACAGGGGGCGCCTCGGTCACCGGGGAGCTGTTTTTT. Translating gives CASRRTGGASVTGELFF.

This sequence joins TRBV10-3 and TRBJ1-3; TRBD1 might be the D (5 bases). V lost 3 bases, J lost 4 bases, and 16 bases lay in between. Per the germline V gene, CDR1 is ENHRY and CDR2 is SYGVKD. This CDR3 is 16 amino acids long. CDR3: CAISERRGVDGNTIYF. CDR3 bases: TGTGCCATCAGTGAAAGAAGGGGTGTGGACGGAAACACCATATATTTT.

The CDR3: CSARDAGNSYNSPLHF. Written as DNA, the CDR3 is TGCAGTGCTAGAGATGCGGGGAACTCCTATAATTCACCCCTCCACTTT. The rearrangement uses TRBV20-1 and TRBJ1-6; D unresolved. Germline V CDR1 and CDR2: DFQATT, SNEGSKA (reference sequence). This CDR3 has 16 residues. Trimming took 0 bases from V and 0 from J, leaving 9 bases between them.

This clonotype was picked up many times. The chain combines TRBV6-1 with TRBJ1-1; 8 bases are a match to TRBD1. CDR1 MNHNS and CDR2 SASEGT come from the germline V gene. With 6 bases clipped from V and 0 bases from J, the junction kept 3 bases outside the gene matches. This CDR3 contains 14 residues. The CDR3 here is CASRRTGLNTEAFF. DNA for the CDR3: TGTGCCAGCAGACGGACAGGGCTGAACACTGAAGCTTTCTTT.

This clonotype appeared a few times. The V and J genes are TRBV7-8 and TRBJ2-1; 7 nucleotides agree with TRBD2. Germline lookup yields CDR1 SGHVS and CDR2 FQNEAQ. The CDR3 length is 12 residues. Losses at the gene ends were 3 bases for V and 12 bases for J; bases not matched to a gene: 5. CDR3: CASSLGREPQFF. The CDR3 nucleotides read TGTGCCAGCAGCTTGGGGCGGGAGCCGCAGTTCTTC.

This clonotype was observed a handful of times. The chain couples TRBV11-2 to TRBJ2-5; 13 nucleotides line up with TRBD2. Germline V lookup: CDR1 SGHAT, CDR2 FQNNGV. This CDR3 contains 16 residues. V shed 3 bases, J shed 5 bases, and the junction held 6 bases outside the gene matches. CDR3 region: CASSLIGLAGEETQYF. In DNA form, the CDR3 reads TGTGCCAGCAGCTTGATCGGACTAGCGGGGGAGGAGACCCAGTACTTC.

The chain has TRBV12-3 or TRBV12-4 and TRBJ2-2; D tentatively reads TRBD1 or TRBD2 (5 bases each). Between the trimmed V and J ends, which lost 6 bases and 1 base, there was a span of 15 bases. The CDR3 is 16 amino acids. CDR3 coding DNA: TGTGCCAGCAGCCGTCCGGGACCCCAGAACACCGGGGAGCTGTTTTTT. Encoded protein: CASSRPGPQNTGELFF.

This sequence joins TRBV10-2 and TRBJ1-1; 7 nucleotides match TRBD1. V was clipped by 10 bases and J by 0 bases; unmatched bases: 23. Looked up from germline, CDR1 is WSHSY and CDR2 is SAAADI. This CDR3 has 19 residues. DNA for the CDR3: TGCGCCACCATGTTAGACAGGGTCGCGCCATACCCTCTGAACACTGAAGCTTTCTTT. It specifies CATMLDRVAPYPLNTEAFF.

This clonotype was seen many times. The gene calls are TRBV7-8 and TRBJ2-1; the D gene is possibly TRBD2 (6 bases). V was trimmed by 5 bases and J by 9 bases, leaving 26 bases between them. The CDR3 has 17 residues. CDR1 and CDR2 (germline): SGHVS, FQNEAQ. CDR3 in DNA: TGTGCCAGCAGCCCCCCACCAGCGGGTGTTAGGTCTCCTGAGCAGTTCTTC. Translation gives CASSPPPAGVRSPEQFF.

The table lists this clonotype with many counts. The rearrangement uses TRBV27 and TRBJ1-1, with D possibly matching TRBD1 (6 bases). Germline CDR1 reads MNHEY; CDR2 reads SMNVEV (reference sequence). This CDR3 region has 15 residues. Deletions cut 6 bases from V and 2 bases from J, with 16 bases between. CDR3 sequence reads: CASSRQQGLNTEAFF. In DNA form, the CDR3 reads TGTGCCAGCAGCCGTCAACAGGGATTAAACACTGAAGCTTTCTTT.

The chain uses TRBV29-1 and TRBJ1-1; no clear D gene. The CDR3 loop spans 10 amino acids. Germline V lookup: CDR1 SQVTM, CDR2 ANQGSEA. The chain's CDR3 is CRTEDTEAFF. As DNA, the CDR3 is TGCCGGACTGAGGACACTGAAGCTTTCTTT.

The chain is built from TRBV5-1 and TRBJ1-1, with D possibly matching TRBD1 (5 bases). V lost 4 bases and J lost 4, with 11 bases in between. The CDR3 extends over 13 amino acids. CDR1 and CDR2 from the germline V gene are SGHRS and YFSETQ. In DNA form, the CDR3 reads TGCGCCAGCAGCACGGGACCGGGCACTGAAGCTTTCTTT. It specifies CASSTGPGTEAFF. Using reference TRBV5-1 and TRBJ1-1 for the parts outside the CDR3, the full variable domain is KAGVTQTPRYLIKTRGQQVTLSCSPISGHRSVSWYQQTPGQGLQFLFEYFSETQRNKGNFPGRFSGRQFSNSRSEMNVSTLELGDSALYLCASSTGPGTEAFFGQGTRLTVV.

This clonotype was seen repeatedly, ten times or more. The V gene is TRBV10-3, the J gene TRBJ2-7; 9 bases match TRBD1. Germline assignment: CDR1 ENHRY and CDR2 SYGVKD. V shed 7 bases and J 5 bases; nucleotides not matched to a gene: 9. This CDR3 is built from 14 residues. The CDR3, as DNA: TGTGCCATCAACCCCGGGACAGGGACCGACGAGCAGTACTTC. This translates into CAINPGTGTDEQYF.

This clonotype was recorded many times. This chain connects TRBV6-1 to TRBJ1-1; unclear D gene. Germline V gene sequence: CDR1 MNHNS, CDR2 SASEGT. CDR3 length equals 13 residues. The V and J ends lost 6 bases and 4 bases respectively, with 12 bases between them. The CDR3 here is CASRLRASTEAFF. As DNA, the CDR3 is TGTGCCAGCAGGCTCCGGGCCAGCACTGAAGCTTTCTTT.

About this clonotype itself: One end of the junction fails to match germline, which may point to a read error. This sequence joins TRBV7-3 and TRBJ1-5, with D maybe TRBD1 (6 bases). Per the germline V gene, CDR1 is SGHTA and CDR2 is FQGTGA. There are 15 residues in the CDR3. The CDR3 nucleotides read TGTGCCAGCAGCGAAGGGGGAGGGCGGGATCAGCCACAGCATTTT. The encoded protein is CASSEGGGRDQPQHF.

V gene TRBV28 combines with J gene TRBJ2-3; 7 bases align to TRBD2. With V trimmed by 4 bases and J by 10 bases, 11 bases remained unmatched. Germline values: CDR1 MDHEN, CDR2 SYDVKM. This CDR3 contains 14 residues. The CDR3 loop is CASSSGRWGGAQYF. Here the CDR3 DNA reads TGTGCCAGCAGTTCTGGTCGATGGGGAGGGGCGCAGTATTTT.

The rearrangement joins TRBV5-1 to TRBJ2-3; tentative D call: TRBD2 (5 bases). Per germline, CDR1 SGHRS and CDR2 YFSETQ. The CDR3 is made up of 15 amino acids. V lost 4 bases, J lost 2 bases, and 14 bases lay in between. In DNA form, the CDR3 reads TGCGCCAGCAGCCCGCGGGCCTCCAACACAGATACGCAGTATTTT. Its translation: CASSPRASNTDTQYF.

The J gene is TRBJ2-1, the V gene TRBV19; perhaps TRBD1 as D (5 bases). Trimming removed 2 bases from V and 8 bases from J, with 16 bases in between. The CDR3 covers 15 residues. From germline, CDR1 is LNHDA and CDR2 SQIVND (reference sequence). CDR3 nucleotides: TGTGCCAGTAGTATAAGACAGACGGAGTGGTATGAGCAGTTCTTC. This gives the protein CASSIRQTEWYEQFF. Full variable domain (outside the CDR3, taken from reference TRBV19 and TRBJ2-1): DGGITQSPKYLFRKEGQNVTLSCEQNLNHDAMYWYRQDPGQGLRLIYYSQIVNDFQKGDIAEGYSVSREKKESFPLTVTSAQKNPTAFYLCASSIRQTEWYEQFFGPGTRLTVL.

This clonotype was found many times. The chain carries TRBV6-1 and TRBJ1-2; 9 bases line up with TRBD1. CDR1 MNHNS and CDR2 SASEGT come from the germline V gene. The CDR3 runs 18 residues. The trim removed 6 bases at V and 2 bases at J, leaving 16 bases unmatched. The CDR3 spells CASSRGGTGFLGNYGYTF. As DNA, the CDR3 is TGTGCCAGCAGCCGAGGTGGGACAGGGTTTTTAGGGAACTATGGCTACACCTTC.

This clonotype was detected a few times. The chain joins TRBV27 to TRBJ2-7; D not resolved. The germline CDR1 and CDR2 sequences are MNHEY and SMNVEV (reference sequence). V was shortened by 7 bases and J by 4 bases, with 20 bases between the two germline ends. The CDR3 contains 15 residues. CDR3 protein: CASNFPGPNTYEQYF. CDR3 DNA: TGTGCCAGCAATTTCCCCGGACCGAATACATACGAGCAGTACTTC.

Worth noting for this clonotype: One end of the junction fails to match germline, which may point to a read error. The chain has TRBV6-1 and TRBJ1-1, with a possible D match to TRBD1 (6 bases). This CDR3 contains 12 residues. The germline V gene has CDR1 MNHNS and CDR2 SASEGT. The CDR3 sequence is CASREGQIQAFF. The CDR3 coding sequence is TGTGCCAGCAGGGAAGGACAGATACAAGCTTTCTTT.

The chain employs TRBV19 and TRBJ2-1; 7 nucleotides align to TRBD2. V shed 5 bases, J shed 9 bases, and the junction held 10 bases outside the gene matches. The CDR3 is 14 amino acids. The germline V gene has CDR1 LNHDA and CDR2 SQIVND (reference sequence). CDR3 DNA: TGTGCCAGTAGTCTGGGGGGGGGGGTCGGTGAGCAGTTCTTC. It codes for CASSLGGGVGEQFF.

Comments on this clonotype: A much more abundant neighbour one base away suggests this may be a read error. Because it lacks the conserved phenylalanine or tryptophan at the end, this CDR3 is likely a read error. The chain has TRBV7-2 and TRBJ2-5; 9 nucleotides line up with TRBD2. Losses at the gene ends were 1 base for V and 2 bases for J; bases not matched to a gene: 8. CDR3 size: 17 residues. Germline V CDR1 and CDR2: SGHTA, FQGNSA. CDR3: CASSLVLGLAGQETQYL. CDR3 coding DNA: TGTGCCAGCAGCTTAGTGCTCGGTCTAGCGGGGCAAGAGACCCAGTACTTA.

The V and J genes are TRBV10-3 and TRBJ1-2, with D possibly TRBD1 on 5 matching bases. CDR3 size: 13 residues. Looked up from germline, CDR1 is ENHRY and CDR2 is SYGVKD. V gave up 3 bases and J gave up 2 bases, with 7 bases separating them. In nucleotides, the CDR3 is TGTGCCATCAGTGACCACAGGAACTATGGCTACACCTTC. Its translation: CAISDHRNYGYTF.

The gene calls are TRBV20-1 and TRBJ2-1; TRBD1 might be the D (5 bases). The length of the CDR3 is 15 residues. Germline-derived CDR1 and CDR2 are DFQATT and SNEGSKA (reference sequence). The V gene lost 2 bases and the J gene lost 0 bases, with 11 bases spanning the gap. The CDR3 protein is CSARKTGSSYNEQFF. The CDR3, as DNA: TGCAGTGCTAGAAAAACAGGCAGCTCCTACAATGAGCAGTTCTTC.

This clonotype was recorded at least ten times. V gene TRBV7-2 combines with J gene TRBJ2-2; TRBD2 matches at 11 bases. Losses at the gene ends were 4 bases for V and 4 bases for J; bases not matched to a gene: 8. Germline values: CDR1 SGHTA, CDR2 FQGNSA. The CDR3 is 17 residues long. DNA of the CDR3: TGTGCCAGCAGCTCGCATAGCGGGGGGGCCCTCACCGGGGAGCTGTTTTTT. Its translation: CASSSHSGGALTGELFF.

The chain has TRBV28 and TRBJ2-3; no definite D call. CDR1 is MDHEN, CDR2 SYDVKM, per germline. The CDR3 covers 14 residues. V gave up 2 bases and J gave up 8 bases, with 14 bases separating them. The chain's CDR3 is CASSLPPHPFTQYF. Written as DNA, the CDR3 is TGTGCCAGCAGTTTACCCCCCCATCCTTTTACGCAGTATTTT.

This clonotype was observed a few times. This sequence joins TRBV7-8 and TRBJ2-7, with a tentative D call TRBD1 (6 bases). There are 17 residues in the CDR3. CDR1 SGHVS and CDR2 FQNEAQ come from the germline V gene. The V and J ends lost 1 base and 3 bases respectively, with 19 bases between them. The chain's CDR3 is CASSLGILGTKVYEQYF. The CDR3, as DNA: TGTGCCAGCAGCTTAGGAATTCTCGGGACAAAAGTCTACGAGCAGTACTTC.

The chain has TRBV6-6 and TRBJ2-3; D possibly corresponds to TRBD1 (6 bases). This CDR3 has 15 residues. CDR1 MNHNY and CDR2 SVGAGI come from the germline V gene (reference sequence). V gave up 6 bases and J gave up 2 bases, with 15 bases separating them. The CDR3 region has the DNA TGTGCCAGCAGCCACCTAGGACAGAACACAGATACGCAGTATTTT. Its protein is CASSHLGQNTDTQYF.